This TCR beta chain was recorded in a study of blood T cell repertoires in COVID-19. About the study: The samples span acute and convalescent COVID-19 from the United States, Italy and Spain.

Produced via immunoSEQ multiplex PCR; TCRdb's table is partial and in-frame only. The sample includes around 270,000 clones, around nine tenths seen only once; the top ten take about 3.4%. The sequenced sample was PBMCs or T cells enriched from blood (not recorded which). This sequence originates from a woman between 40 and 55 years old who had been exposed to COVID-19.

Here the CDR3 reads CATSRDRSSYEQYF. The CDR3 DNA reads as TGTGCCACCAGCAGAGACAGATCCTCCTACGAGCAGTACTTC. The V and J genes are TRBV15 and TRBJ2-7; no definite D call. The germline V gene encodes CDR1 LNHNV and CDR2 YYDKDF (reference sequence). The CDR3 is 14 residues long. The V gene lost 0 bases and the J gene lost 0 bases, with 6 bases spanning the gap.